This TCR beta chain is drawn from a study of cytomegalovirus exposure and HLA in healthy donors. Looking at the study overall: Of the donors genotyped, several hundred in all, 65% to 90% fell in the Caucasian-associated ancestry cluster.

PCR primers comprised 60 Vbeta and 13 Jbeta primers. The data were produced by immunoSEQ multiplex PCR, yet TCRdb's version contains in-frame clones alone and is incomplete. The data show hundreds of thousands of clones, with roughly 78% seen just once and approximately 0.47% held by the top ten. The CDR3 runs 15 residues. CDR1 is MNHEY and CDR2 is SMNVEV in the germline V gene (reference sequence). The V end was cut by 3 bases, the J end by 2 bases, with 12 bases between. Sequencing used PBMCs. The receptor's source is a boy aged 5 to 17 in good health and CMV-seronegative. The chain uses TRBV27 and TRBJ2-3; TRBD2 is a possible D gene (5 bases). The CDR3 region is CASSFSKRNTDTQYF. The CDR3 nucleotides are TGTGCCAGCAGTTTCAGTAAGCGGAACACAGATACGCAGTATTTT.